The source of this T cell receptor (beta chain) is a study of blood T cell repertoires in COVID-19. Turning to the study itself: Sites across the United States, Italy and Spain contributed samples from acute and convalescent COVID-19. Sources were T cells, B-cell-depleted T cells, or PBMCs; the material itself was cDNA or gDNA.

V was clipped by 4 bases and J by 4 bases; unmatched bases: 10. Germline V CDR1 and CDR2: SGHKS, YYEKEE (reference sequence). The CDR3 sequence is 18 residues long. Original analysis: Researchers report that nucleated cell counts were estimated from reference gene primer amplification. Method: immunoSEQ multiplex PCR; TCRdb's copy keeps in-frame clones and lacks some. The V and J calls and clone size were taken over from that table, and D and trimming were inferred from the DNA. The repertoire consists of about 55,000 clones, with 88% occurring once and the leading ten covering around 8.5%. Sample: peripheral blood. This rearrangement joins TRBV5-5 to TRBJ2-2; 13 nucleotides align to TRBD2. This receptor was taken from a man aged 60 to 69 with active COVID-19. CDR3 DNA sequence: TGTGCCAGCAGCCTGATATGGACTAGCGGGAGTGGCACCGGGGAGCTGTTTTTT. It codes for CASSLIWTSGSGTGELFF.